The clone carrying this T cell receptor beta chain was recorded only once. Its antigen is as yet unknown. The data originate from a study of graft-versus-host responses after intestinal transplantation. Study-wide results and caveats: Among recipient marrow samples, GvH clones were found; some appeared first in ileum or blood.

This CDR3 has 14 residues. Germline-derived CDR1 and CDR2 are SGHVS and FNYEAQ. Trimming left V 5 bases short and J 10 bases short, with 15 bases between. Here immunoSEQ multiplex PCR was the method, and the copy in TCRdb shows in-frame clones only, minus some. The repertoire holds 40,000 to 45,000 clones, with roughly 96% as singletons. The J gene is TRBJ1-6, the V gene TRBV7-6; a weak D match, TRBD1 (6 bases). The receptor's source is a human donor who was the organ donor for an intestinal transplant. This specimen consisted of unstimulated CD8+ T cells sorted from spleen or lymph node cells, obtained before transplant. DNA for the CDR3: TGTGCCAGCAGCCCCCGGGGGGGGCTCTCACCCCTCCACTTT. This sequence encodes CASSPRGGLSPLHF. Variable domain in full (rest from reference TRBV7-6 and TRBJ1-6): GAGVSQSPRYKVTKRGQDVALRCDPISGHVSLYWYRQALGQGPEFLTYFNYEAQQDKSGLPNDRFSAERPEGSISTLTIQRTEQRDSAMYRCASSPRGGLSPLHFGNGTRLTVT.